These 9 T cell receptor beta chains originate from one sample sequenced in a study of CD8 T cells in ankylosing spondylitis. TCRdb reprocessed the 5' RACE reads via MiXCR and lists one record per CDR3 protein. The sample gives 350,000 or so distinct CDR3 sequences, 9.5% to 13% of which show up once; roughly 9.5% is in the top ten. Sequencing input: blood, either unsorted or a sorted T cell fraction (not recorded which). The receptors stem from a female donor with ankylosing spondylitis or in good health (not recorded which).

This clonotype was seen only a few times. The rearrangement links TRBV4-3 to TRBJ1-1; D ambiguous. Germline assignment: CDR1 LGHNA and CDR2 YSLEER. Between the trimmed V and J ends, which lost 0 bases and 0 bases, there was a span of 8 bases. This CDR3 spans 15 amino acids. The CDR3 region is CASSQEPDMNTEAFF. CDR3 bases: TGCGCCAGCAGCCAAGAACCAGACATGAACACTGAAGCTTTCTTT.

The chain carries TRBV27 and TRBJ2-1; TRBD2 might be the D (6 bases). Trimming took 5 bases from V and 7 from J, leaving 15 bases between them. This CDR3 is 14 amino acids long. CDR1 is MNHEY and CDR2 is SMNVEV in the germline V gene (reference sequence). The CDR3 is CASSRLGSRNEQFF. The CDR3 DNA reads TGTGCCAGCAGTCGACTAGGAAGTAGGAATGAGCAGTTCTTC.

Comment on this clonotype: Since a much larger clone is just one base distant, this may be a read error. The chain carries TRBV27 and TRBJ1-6; D might be TRBD1 (5 bases). The germline V gene has CDR1 MNHEY and CDR2 SMNVEV (reference sequence). The CDR3 loop spans 13 amino acids. This chain's CDR3 is CASSLGVNSPLRF. CDR3 nucleotide sequence: TGTGCCAGCAGCCTGGGGGTAAATTCACCCCTCCGCTTT.

This chain connects TRBV20-1 to TRBJ2-3; 10 bases are a match to TRBD2. The length of the CDR3 is 14 residues. The V and J ends lost 5 bases and 2 bases, in that order; junction bases with no gene match: 4. Germline V CDR1 and CDR2: DFQATT, SNEGSKA (reference sequence). CDR3 nucleotides: TGCAGTGCTCAGCGGGGGGGCGCCACAGATACGCAGTATTTT. It yields the protein CSAQRGGATDTQYF.

The chain links TRBV5-5 to TRBJ2-2, with 8 bases that match TRBD2. Germline V CDR1 and CDR2: SGHKS, YYEKEE (reference sequence). The CDR3 totals 16 residues. J was trimmed by 4 bases and V by 2 bases; bases with no gene match: 7. CDR3 region: CASSFAGGRGTGELFF. The CDR3, as DNA: TGTGCCAGCAGCTTCGCGGGGGGTAGAGGCACCGGGGAGCTGTTTTTT.

This clonotype was seen ten or more times. The chain links TRBV3-1 to TRBJ1-1; TRBD1 is a possible D gene (6 bases). CDR3 size: 14 residues. Germline loops: CDR1 LGHDT, CDR2 YNNKEL (reference sequence). V lost 4 bases to trimming and J lost 9 bases, with 18 bases between them. CDR3 amino acids: CASSPLRQATQAFF. The CDR3 DNA reads TGTGCCAGCAGCCCACTTAGACAGGCTACTCAAGCTTTCTTT. The variable domain in full, completed from reference TRBV3-1 and TRBJ1-1, reads DTAVSQTPKYLVTQMGNDKSIKCEQNLGHDTMYWYKQDSKKFLKIMFSYNNKELIINETVPNRFSPKSPDKAHLNLHINSLELGDSAVYFCASSPLRQATQAFFGQGTRLTVV.

This clonotype was recorded many times. V and J are TRBV5-1 and TRBJ2-1; 10 bases are a match to TRBD1. The CDR3 contains 20 residues. Looked up from germline, CDR1 is SGHRS and CDR2 is YFSETQ. Trimming cost V 2 bases and J 0 bases; bases outside gene matches: 14. CDR3 amino acids: CASSFHRDRGIFYSYNEQFF. In DNA, the CDR3 is TGCGCCAGCAGCTTCCACCGGGACAGGGGTATTTTTTACTCCTACAATGAGCAGTTCTTC.

This clonotype was seen many times. The chain has TRBV5-1 and TRBJ2-5, with TRBD1 identical over 11 bases. In germline, CDR1 is SGHRS, CDR2 YFSETQ. This CDR3 region has 15 residues. The ends lost 1 base at V and 4 bases at J; junction bases unmatched: 3. In DNA form, the CDR3 reads TGCGCCAGCAGCTTGACCGGGACAGGGGGAGAGACCCAGTACTTC. Translation gives CASSLTGTGGETQYF.

This rearrangement joins TRBV29-1 to TRBJ2-5; possibly TRBD2 for D (5 bases). The length of the CDR3 is 11 residues. V lost 4 bases, J lost 5 bases, and 8 bases lay in between. The germline CDR1 and CDR2 sequences are SQVTM and ANQGSEA. The CDR3: CSVVTGETQYF. DNA of the CDR3: TGCAGCGTTGTTACGGGGGAGACCCAGTACTTC. Variable domain in full (rest from reference TRBV29-1 and TRBJ2-5): SAVISQKPSRDICQRGTSLTIQCQVDSQVTMMFWYRQQPGQSLTLIATANQGSEATYESGFVIDKFPISRPNLTFSTLTVSNMSPEDSSIYLCSVVTGETQYFGPGTRLLVL.